Sequencing of this T cell receptor (beta chain) was carried out in a study of blood T cell repertoires in COVID-19. Across the study: The analysed material was cDNA or gDNA that came from T cells, B-cell-depleted T cells, or PBMCs.

Participants had their cohort set by participant-reported clinical history. The germline V gene has CDR1 LNHDA and CDR2 SQIVND (reference sequence). V lost 7 bases to trimming and J lost 4 bases, with 16 bases between them. This CDR3 has 14 amino acids. This table comes from immunoSEQ multiplex PCR, and its TCRdb copy is limited to in-frame clones, with some not included. The repertoire holds 200,000 to 250,000 clones, 80% to 90% seen once, with over 0.85% in the top ten. This receptor was identified in a man aged 50 or older who had been exposed to COVID-19. The J gene is TRBJ1-1, the V gene TRBV19; the D gene is possibly TRBD1 (5 bases). The specimen sequenced was PBMCs or T cells enriched from blood (not recorded which). The chain's CDR3 is CASMGKGLITEAFF. The CDR3 DNA reads TGTGCCAGTATGGGGAAGGGGCTGATCACTGAAGCTTTCTTT.